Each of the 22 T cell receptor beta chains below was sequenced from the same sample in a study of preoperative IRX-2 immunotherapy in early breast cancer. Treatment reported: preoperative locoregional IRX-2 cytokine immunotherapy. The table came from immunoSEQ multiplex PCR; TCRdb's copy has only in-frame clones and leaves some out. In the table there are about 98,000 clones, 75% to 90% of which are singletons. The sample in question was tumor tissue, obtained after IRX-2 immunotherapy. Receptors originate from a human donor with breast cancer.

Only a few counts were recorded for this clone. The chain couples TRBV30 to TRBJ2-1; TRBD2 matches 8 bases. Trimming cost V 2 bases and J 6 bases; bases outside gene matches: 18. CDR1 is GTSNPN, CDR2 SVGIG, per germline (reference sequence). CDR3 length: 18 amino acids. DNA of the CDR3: TGTGCCTGGAGTTCATCCCCCCGATTCCAGCGGGGGACCAATGAGCAGTTCTTC. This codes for CAWSSSPRFQRGTNEQFF.

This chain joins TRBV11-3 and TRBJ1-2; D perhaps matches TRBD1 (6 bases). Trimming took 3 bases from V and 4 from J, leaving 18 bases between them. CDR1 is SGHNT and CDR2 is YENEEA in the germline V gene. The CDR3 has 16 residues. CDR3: CASSLGDRQEPYGYTF. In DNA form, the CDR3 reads TGTGCCAGCAGCTTGGGGGATAGACAGGAGCCCTATGGCTACACCTTC.

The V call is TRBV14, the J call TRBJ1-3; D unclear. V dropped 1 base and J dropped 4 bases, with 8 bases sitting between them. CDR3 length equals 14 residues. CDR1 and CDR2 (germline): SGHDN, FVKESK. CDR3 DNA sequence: TGTGCCAGCAGCCAAGTTGCAGCCGGAAACACCATATATTTT. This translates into CASSQVAAGNTIYF.

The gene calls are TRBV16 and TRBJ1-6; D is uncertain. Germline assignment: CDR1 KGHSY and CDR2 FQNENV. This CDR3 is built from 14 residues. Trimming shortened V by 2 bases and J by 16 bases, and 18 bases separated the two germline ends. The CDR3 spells CASSQMSDSGELHF. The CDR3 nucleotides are TGTGCCAGCAGCCAAATGTCGGATAGCGGTGAGCTCCACTTT.

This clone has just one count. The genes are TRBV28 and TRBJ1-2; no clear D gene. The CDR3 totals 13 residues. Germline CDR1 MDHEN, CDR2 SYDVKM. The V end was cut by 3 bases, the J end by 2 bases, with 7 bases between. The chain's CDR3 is CASSFTSNYGYTF. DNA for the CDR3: TGTGCCAGCAGTTTTACTTCAAACTATGGCTACACCTTC.

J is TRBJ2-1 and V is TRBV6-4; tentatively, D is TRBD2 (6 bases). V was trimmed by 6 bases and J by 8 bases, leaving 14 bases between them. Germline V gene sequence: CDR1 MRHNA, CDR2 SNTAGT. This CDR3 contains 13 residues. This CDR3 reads CASSQLAKDEQFF. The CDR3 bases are TGTGCCAGCAGCCAACTAGCAAAGGATGAGCAGTTCTTC.

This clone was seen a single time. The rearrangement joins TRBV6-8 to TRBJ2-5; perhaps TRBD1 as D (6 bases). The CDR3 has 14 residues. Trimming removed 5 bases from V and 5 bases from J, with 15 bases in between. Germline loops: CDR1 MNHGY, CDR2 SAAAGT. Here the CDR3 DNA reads TGTGCCAGCAGTCCGGACAGCCTGCGTGAGACCCAGTACTTC. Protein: CASSPDSLRETQYF.

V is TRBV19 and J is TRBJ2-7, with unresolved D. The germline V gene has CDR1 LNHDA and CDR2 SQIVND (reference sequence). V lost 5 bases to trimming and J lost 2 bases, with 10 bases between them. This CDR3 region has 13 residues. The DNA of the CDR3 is TGTGCCAGTAGTTTGGCAGAAGCCTACGAGCAGTACTTC. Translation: CASSLAEAYEQYF. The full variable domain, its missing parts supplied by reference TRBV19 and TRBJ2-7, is DGGITQSPKYLFRKEGQNVTLSCEQNLNHDAMYWYRQDPGQGLRLIYYSQIVNDFQKGDIAEGYSVSREKKESFPLTVTSAQKNPTAFYLCASSLAEAYEQYFGPGTRLTVT.

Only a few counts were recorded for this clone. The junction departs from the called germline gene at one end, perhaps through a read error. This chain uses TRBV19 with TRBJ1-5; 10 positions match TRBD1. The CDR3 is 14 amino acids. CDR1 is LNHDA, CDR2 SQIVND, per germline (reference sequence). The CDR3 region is CASSATGGNQPQHF. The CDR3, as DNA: TGTGCCAGTAGTGCGACAGGGGGCAACCAGCCCCAGCATTTT.

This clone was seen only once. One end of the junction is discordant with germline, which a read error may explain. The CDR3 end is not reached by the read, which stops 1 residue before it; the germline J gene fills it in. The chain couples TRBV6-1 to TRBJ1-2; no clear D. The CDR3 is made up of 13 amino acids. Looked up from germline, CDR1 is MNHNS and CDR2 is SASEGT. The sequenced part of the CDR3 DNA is TGTGCCATCAGTGAAGGTACTAACTATGGCTACACC. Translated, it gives CAISEGTNYGYT. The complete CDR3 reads CAISEGTNYGYTF.

CDR3 sequence: CASSQDPGGTEAFF. The CDR3, as DNA: TGTGCCAGCAGCCAAGATCCAGGGGGAACTGAAGCTTTCTTT. This chain joins TRBV14 and TRBJ1-1; 7 bases line up with TRBD1. CDR3 size: 14 residues. J lost 5 bases, V lost 0 bases, and 3 bases had no gene match. The V gene's germline CDR1 is SGHDN and CDR2 FVKESK. Filled out from reference TRBV14 and TRBJ1-1, the complete variable domain reads EAGVTQFPSHSVIEKGQTVTLRCDPISGHDNLYWYRRVMGKEIKFLLHFVKESKQDESGMPNNRFLAERTGGTYSTLKVQPAELEDSGVYFCASSQDPGGTEAFFGQGTRLTVV.

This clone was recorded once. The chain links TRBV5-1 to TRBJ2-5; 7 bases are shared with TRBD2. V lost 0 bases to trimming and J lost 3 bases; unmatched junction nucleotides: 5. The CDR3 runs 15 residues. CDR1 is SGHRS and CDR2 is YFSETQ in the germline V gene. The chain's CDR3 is CASSLAHRGEETQYF. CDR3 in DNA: TGCGCCAGCAGCTTGGCCCATCGGGGGGAAGAGACCCAGTACTTC.

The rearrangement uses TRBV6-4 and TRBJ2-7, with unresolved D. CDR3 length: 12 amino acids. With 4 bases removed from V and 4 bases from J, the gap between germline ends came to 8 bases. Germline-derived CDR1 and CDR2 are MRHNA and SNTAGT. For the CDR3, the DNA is TGTGCCAGCAGTGGACCGGTATACGAGCAGTACTTC. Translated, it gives CASSGPVYEQYF.

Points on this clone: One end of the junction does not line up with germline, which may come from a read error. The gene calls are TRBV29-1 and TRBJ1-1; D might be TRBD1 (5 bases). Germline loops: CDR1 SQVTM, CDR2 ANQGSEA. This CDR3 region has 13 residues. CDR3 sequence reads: CSVVYRRLTEAFF. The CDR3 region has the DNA TGCAGCGTTGTCTACAGGCGACTCACTGAAGCTTTTTTT. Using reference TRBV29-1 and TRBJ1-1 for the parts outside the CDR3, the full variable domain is SAVISQKPSRDICQRGTSLTIQCQVDSQVTMMFWYRQQPGQSLTLIATANQGSEATYESGFVIDKFPISRPNLTFSTLTVSNMSPEDSSIYLCSVVYRRLTEAFFGQGTRLTVV.

CDR3 bases: TGTGCCAGCACGTCTACCAGGCGACCTGTCTATGGCTACACCTTC. Translated: CASTSTRRPVYGYTF. This sequence joins TRBV6-8 and TRBJ1-2; D not resolved. The CDR3 consists of 15 residues. With 7 bases removed from V and 4 bases from J, the gap between germline ends came to 19 bases. Germline V CDR1 and CDR2: MNHGY, SAAAGT.

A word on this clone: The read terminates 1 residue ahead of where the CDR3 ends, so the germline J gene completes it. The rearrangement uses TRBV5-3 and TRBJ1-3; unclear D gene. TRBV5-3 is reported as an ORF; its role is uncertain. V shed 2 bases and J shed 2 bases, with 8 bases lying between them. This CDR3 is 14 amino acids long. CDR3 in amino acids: CARSLAEPGNTIYF. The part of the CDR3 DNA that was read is TGTGCCAGAAGCTTAGCGGAGCCTGGAAACACCATATAT.

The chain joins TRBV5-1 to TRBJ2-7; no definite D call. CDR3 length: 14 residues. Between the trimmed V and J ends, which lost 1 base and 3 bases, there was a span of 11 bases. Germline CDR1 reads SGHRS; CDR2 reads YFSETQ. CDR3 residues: CASSLRADSYEQYF. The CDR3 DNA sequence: TGCGCCAGCAGCTTGCGTGCAGATAGCTACGAGCAGTACTTC.

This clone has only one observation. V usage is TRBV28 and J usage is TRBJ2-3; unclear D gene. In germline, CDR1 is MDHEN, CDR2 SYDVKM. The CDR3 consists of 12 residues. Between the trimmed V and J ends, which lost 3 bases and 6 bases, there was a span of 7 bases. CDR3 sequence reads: CASSFRTDTQYF. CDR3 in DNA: TGTGCCAGCAGTTTTCGGACGGATACGCAGTATTTT.

The CDR3 DNA follows: TGCAGCGTTGACCGGCAGGGTGGTTCTGGCTACACCTTC. Translating it yields CSVDRQGGSGYTF. This rearrangement joins TRBV29-1 to TRBJ1-2; D may be TRBD1 (5 bases). CDR1 is SQVTM and CDR2 is ANQGSEA in the germline V gene. This CDR3 comprises 13 residues. Trimming took off 3 bases at V and 7 bases at J, with 15 bases between the two ends.

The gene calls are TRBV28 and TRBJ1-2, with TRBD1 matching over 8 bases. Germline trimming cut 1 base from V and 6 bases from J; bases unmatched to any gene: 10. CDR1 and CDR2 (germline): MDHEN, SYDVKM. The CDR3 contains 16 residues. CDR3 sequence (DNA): TGTGCCAGCAGTTTATCCCTAGGGACAGGAGGTAATGGCTACACCTTC. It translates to CASSLSLGTGGNGYTF.

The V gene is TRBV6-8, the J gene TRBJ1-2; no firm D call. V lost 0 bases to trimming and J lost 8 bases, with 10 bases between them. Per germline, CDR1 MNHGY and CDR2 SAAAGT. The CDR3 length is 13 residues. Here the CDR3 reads CASSYSSSAGYTF. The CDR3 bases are TGTGCCAGCAGTTACTCGAGCAGCGCCGGCTACACCTTC.

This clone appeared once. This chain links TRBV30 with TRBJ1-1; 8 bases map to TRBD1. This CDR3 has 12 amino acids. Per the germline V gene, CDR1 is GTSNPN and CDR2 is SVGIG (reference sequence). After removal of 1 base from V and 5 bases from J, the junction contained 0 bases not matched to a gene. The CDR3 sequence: CAWSDRGTEAFF. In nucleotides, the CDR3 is TGTGCCTGGAGTGACAGGGGGACTGAAGCTTTCTTT.